Below, 28 T cell receptor beta chains from the same sample are listed, as sequenced in a study of blood T cell repertoires in COVID-19 (TCRdb year 2020). The library was built by means of the immunoSEQ multiplex PCR assay. In TCRdb, the immuneACCESS table is reduced to in-frame sequences with V and J assigned. These tables do not hold every clone; where another copy was compared, an unresolved V gene accounts for under half, and the others remain unexplained. This sample lists around 73,000 clones; over 60% were detected once. Roughly 2.4% of the sample is in the top ten clones. Input material: peripheral blood. The receptors originated from a man in his 70s with COVID-19, enrolled during active disease.

The gene calls are TRBV7-3 and TRBJ2-1, with D possibly matching TRBD2 (6 bases). Germline lookup yields CDR1 SGHTA and CDR2 FQGTGA. Trimming shortened V by 5 bases and J by 8 bases, and 25 bases separated the two germline ends. The CDR3 covers 17 residues. In nucleotides, the CDR3 is TGTGCCAGCAGCAAACGGGCCGGGGGAGCGGGTGTGGATGAGCAGTTCTTC. Its translation is CASSKRAGGAGVDEQFF.

The chain is built from TRBV21-1 and TRBJ2-3; TRBD2 is the table's D call and was not checked against the DNA. TRBV21-1 counts as a pseudogene. The CDR3 spans 12 residues. This CDR3 is CASSTSPDTQYF. CDR3 DNA: TGTGCCAGCAGCACGAGCCCAGATACGCAGTATTTT.

The chain links TRBV11-3 to TRBJ2-3; a possible D gene is TRBD2 (6 bases). Looked up from germline, CDR1 is SGHNT and CDR2 is YENEEA. V gave up 1 base and J gave up 3 bases, with 11 bases separating them. This CDR3 region has 15 residues. The CDR3 DNA reads TGTGCCAGCAGCTTAGGGCGGGATGGGACAGATACGCAGTATTTT. It yields the protein CASSLGRDGTDTQYF.

The rearrangement links TRBV19 to TRBJ1-2; 10 bases map to TRBD1. Trimming removed 4 bases from V and 7 bases from J; junction bases left unmatched: 3. The CDR3 loop spans 13 amino acids. The germline V gene has CDR1 LNHDA and CDR2 SQIVND (reference sequence). The CDR3 sequence is CASSTRQGAGYTF. CDR3 bases: TGTGCCAGTAGTACGAGACAGGGGGCTGGCTACACCTTC. The entire variable domain, with the rest obtained from reference TRBV19 and TRBJ1-2, is as follows: DGGITQSPKYLFRKEGQNVTLSCEQNLNHDAMYWYRQDPGQGLRLIYYSQIVNDFQKGDIAEGYSVSREKKESFPLTVTSAQKNPTAFYLCASSTRQGAGYTFGSGTRLTVV.

This clone was detected only a few times. The chain combines TRBV5-4 with TRBJ1-2; D is uncertain. Per the germline V gene, CDR1 is SGHNT and CDR2 is YYREEE (reference sequence). The CDR3 sequence is 15 residues long. The ends were cut back, 0 bases at V and 0 bases at J, with 9 bases in the middle. The CDR3 region is CASSLGAGSNYGYTF. The CDR3 region has the DNA TGTGCCAGCAGCTTGGGGGCAGGATCTAACTATGGCTACACCTTC.

Only one count was recorded for this clone. The chain links TRBV27 to TRBJ2-1; tentatively, D is TRBD2 (5 bases). Trimming removed 4 bases at V and 0 bases at J, with 19 bases between. This CDR3 region has 18 residues. Germline CDR1 is MNHEY and CDR2 is SMNVEV (reference sequence). The CDR3 DNA reads TGTGCCAGCAGTTCTTCAAGCGGAGTTGGAAGCTCCTACAATGAGCAGTTCTTC. It specifies CASSSSSGVGSSYNEQFF.

This chain links TRBV6-6 with TRBJ1-5, with 9 bases that match TRBD1. The trim removed 5 bases at V and 1 base at J, leaving 6 bases unmatched. CDR1 and CDR2 (germline): MNHNY, SVGAGI (reference sequence). The CDR3 has 16 amino acids. The CDR3 nucleotides read TGTGCCAGCAGTCCGTCACAGGGGGCGAGCAATCAGCCCCAGCATTTT. Its protein product is CASSPSQGASNQPQHF.

The gene calls are TRBV15 and TRBJ2-4, with TRBD2 as a possible D gene (5 bases). V lost 4 bases to trimming and J lost 3 bases, with 13 bases between them. Germline CDR1 and CDR2: LNHNV and YYDKDF (reference sequence). The CDR3 extends over 15 amino acids. In DNA, the CDR3 is TGTGCCACCAGCAATCTACAAGGACTCAAAAACATTCAGTACTTC. Protein: CATSNLQGLKNIQYF.

In its sample, this clone was seen many times. CDR3 DNA sequence: TGTGCCACCAGCGCCTACAGGGGTGGCGGCAATCAGCCCCAGCATTTT. The encoded protein is CATSAYRGGGNQPQHF. The chain combines TRBV15 with TRBJ1-5; 7 nucleotides agree with TRBD1. CDR3 length equals 16 residues. J gave up 2 bases and V 5 bases, and 9 bases lay outside the gene matches. The germline CDR1 and CDR2 sequences are LNHNV and YYDKDF (reference sequence). The whole variable domain, filled in from reference TRBV15 and TRBJ1-5, reads DAMVIQNPRYQVTQFGKPVTLSCSQTLNHNVMYWYQQKSSQAPKLLFHYYDKDFNNEADTPDNFQSRRPNTSFCFLDIRSPGLGDTAMYLCATSAYRGGGNQPQHFGDGTRLSIL.

The chain employs TRBV7-3 and TRBJ2-1; 7 positions match TRBD2. Germline V gene lookup returns CDR1 SGHTA and CDR2 FQGTGA. The CDR3 consists of 14 residues. V was pared by 5 bases and J by 2 bases, with 3 bases of the junction left unmatched. This chain's CDR3 is CASSGSGPYNEQFF. Written as DNA, the CDR3 is TGTGCCAGCAGCGGTAGCGGGCCCTACAATGAGCAGTTCTTC.

The chain carries TRBV7-2 and TRBJ2-1, with D possibly matching TRBD2 (6 bases). From germline, CDR1 is SGHTA and CDR2 FQGNSA. The CDR3 has 15 residues. Trimming removed 0 bases from V and 10 bases from J, with 16 bases in between. The CDR3 nucleotides are TGTGCCAGCAGCTTAGCGCTTTGGCAGGGAGGAGAGCAGTTCTTC. Translated: CASSLALWQGGEQFF.

The V gene is TRBV7-2, the J gene TRBJ1-4; perhaps TRBD1 as D (5 bases). V dropped 4 bases and J dropped 8 bases, with 20 bases sitting between them. The CDR3 totals 16 residues. CDR1 and CDR2 from the germline V gene are SGHTA and FQGNSA. The CDR3, as DNA: TGTGCCAGCAGCTATCTGGGAGGGACGTCCGGGGAAAAACTGTTTTTT. Amino acids: CASSYLGGTSGEKLFF.

The gene calls are TRBV30 and TRBJ1-1; TRBD1 might be the D (5 bases). Germline CDR1 is GTSNPN and CDR2 is SVGIG (reference sequence). Between the trimmed V and J ends, which lost 1 base and 0 bases, there was a span of 9 bases. This CDR3 region has 14 residues. In DNA form, the CDR3 reads TGTGCCTGGAGTGGGACACTCATGAACACTGAAGCTTTCTTT. This codes for CAWSGTLMNTEAFF.

The chain couples TRBV4-1 to TRBJ1-5, with D tentatively TRBD1 (5 bases). This CDR3 is built from 16 residues. The V and J ends lost 4 bases and 1 base respectively, with 14 bases between them. The germline CDR1 and CDR2 sequences are MGHRA and YSYEKL. The CDR3 coding sequence is TGCGCCAGCAGCCTGGTGTTGACAGTGAGCAATCAGCCCCAGCATTTT. Translation gives CASSLVLTVSNQPQHF.

The J gene is TRBJ2-7, the V gene TRBV29-1, with 7 bases fitting TRBD1. The CDR3 is 12 residues long. Germline V lookup: CDR1 SQVTM, CDR2 ANQGSEA. The junction had 8 bases not matched to a gene; V was cut back by 8 bases and J by 4 bases. CDR3 residues: CSTRDSFYEQYF. The CDR3 DNA reads as TGCAGCACTCGGGACAGTTTTTACGAGCAGTACTTC.

The chain uses TRBV5-5 and TRBJ2-1; 7 bases are a match to TRBD1. CDR1 and CDR2 from the germline V gene are SGHKS and YYEKEE (reference sequence). The CDR3 extends over 16 amino acids. V gave up 5 bases and J gave up 1 base; unmatched junction bases: 9. The CDR3 DNA follows: TGTGCCAGCAGTACCTCAGGGGGTAGGTCCTACAATGAGCAGTTCTTC. Translated: CASSTSGGRSYNEQFF.

The V and J genes are TRBV2 and TRBJ2-2, with a tentative D call TRBD2 (6 bases). V was clipped by 8 bases and J by 6 bases, with 22 bases between them. The germline CDR1 and CDR2 sequences are SNHLY and FYNNEI. The CDR3 totals 16 residues. The CDR3 is CASENPHGRGAGELFF. CDR3 DNA: TGTGCCAGCGAGAACCCCCACGGGAGAGGGGCCGGGGAGCTGTTTTTT. Together with reference TRBV2 and TRBJ2-2, the CDR3 gives the full variable domain: EPEVTQTPSHQVTQMGQEVILRCVPISNHLYFYWYRQILGQKVEFLVSFYNNEISEKSEIFDDQFSVERPDGSNFTLKIRSTKLEDSAMYFCASENPHGRGAGELFFGEGSRLTVL.

J is TRBJ1-2 and V is TRBV6-2 or TRBV6-3; tentative D call: TRBD1 (6 bases). Deletions cut 6 bases from V and 8 bases from J, with 16 bases between. CDR1 MNHEY and CDR2 SVGEGT come from the germline V gene. CDR3 length: 13 residues. The CDR3 DNA reads TGTGCCAGCAGACCTACAGGGAGACTGGGCTACACCTTC. It translates to CASRPTGRLGYTF.

The chain is built from TRBV10-3 and TRBJ2-3; TRBD2 agrees at 10 bases. Looked up from germline, CDR1 is ENHRY and CDR2 is SYGVKD. V lost 4 bases and J lost 1; bases outside the gene matches: 2. CDR3 size: 15 residues. CDR3 bases: TGTGCCATCAGTGCCGGGACTAGCGGCACAGATACGCAGTATTTT. Protein sequence: CAISAGTSGTDTQYF.

V is TRBV28 and J is TRBJ2-7; possibly TRBD2 for D (6 bases). Trimming took off 4 bases at V and 0 bases at J, with 7 bases between the two ends. The CDR3 runs to 13 residues. CDR1 is MDHEN and CDR2 is SYDVKM in the germline V gene. The CDR3, as DNA: TGTGCCAGCAGTTCCGGGGGCTCCTACGAGCAGTACTTC. Protein sequence: CASSSGGSYEQYF.

The chain uses TRBV30 and TRBJ2-1; D is perhaps TRBD1 (5 bases). The CDR3 totals 9 residues. Trimming removed 8 bases from V and 16 bases from J, with 15 bases in between. In germline, CDR1 is GTSNPN, CDR2 SVGIG (reference sequence). CDR3 in amino acids: CASGPTGFF. The CDR3, as DNA: TGTGCCAGTGGACCCACAGGCTTCTTC.

The DNA of the CDR3 is TGTGCCAGCAGCGTAGGTGGCGATAGACACTACGAGCAGTACTTC. Its protein is CASSVGGDRHYEQYF. The V and J genes are TRBV9 and TRBJ2-7; no reliable D call. The CDR3 is 15 amino acids. Between the trimmed V and J ends, which lost 0 bases and 3 bases, there was a span of 13 bases. Germline V lookup: CDR1 SGDLS, CDR2 YYNGEE.

This rearrangement joins TRBV27 to TRBJ1-4, with D possibly being TRBD1 (5 bases). The CDR3 totals 15 residues. V was clipped by 4 bases and J by 6 bases, with 15 bases between them. Germline V gene sequence: CDR1 MNHEY, CDR2 SMNVEV (reference sequence). CDR3 DNA sequence: TGTGCCAGCAGTTCCGAATGGGGGGAAGATGAAAAACTGTTTTTT. It codes for CASSSEWGEDEKLFF. Complete variable domain (other parts from reference TRBV27 and TRBJ1-4): EAQVTQNPRYLITVTGKKLTVTCSQNMNHEYMSWYRQDPGLGLRQIYYSMNVEVTDKGDVPEGYKVSRKEKRNFPLILESPSPNQTSLYFCASSSEWGEDEKLFFGSGTQLSVL.

This clone was picked up a small number of times. The chain employs TRBV14 and TRBJ2-1; 7 positions agree with TRBD1. The CDR3 extends over 16 amino acids. CDR1 and CDR2 from the germline V gene are SGHDN and FVKESK. V shed 1 base and J 0 bases; nucleotides not matched to a gene: 3. CDR3 nucleotide sequence: TGTGCCAGCAGCCAAGCGGGACAGAGCTCCTACAATGAGCAGTTCTTC. This sequence encodes CASSQAGQSSYNEQFF.

CDR3 residues: CASSLWGQGAYEQYF. CDR3 bases: TGTGCCAGCAGTTTATGGGGACAGGGGGCCTACGAGCAGTACTTC. This chain connects TRBV28 to TRBJ2-7; 11 positions match TRBD1. There are 15 residues in the CDR3. CDR1 is MDHEN and CDR2 is SYDVKM in the germline V gene. With 0 bases clipped from V and 2 bases from J, the junction kept 0 bases outside the gene matches.

The chain couples TRBV28 to TRBJ1-1; TRBD1 agrees at 8 bases. CDR1 and CDR2 (germline): MDHEN, SYDVKM. There are 19 residues in the CDR3. With V trimmed by 5 bases and J by 4 bases, 21 bases remained unmatched. The CDR3 bases are TGTGCCAGCAGTAATCAAAGGACAGGGATCTCAAGAGGGGGCACTGAAGCTTTCTTT. It encodes CASSNQRTGISRGGTEAFF.

This chain uses TRBV5-1 with TRBJ1-6, with 10 bases that match TRBD1. V dropped 0 bases and J dropped 6; count of bases not matched to a gene: 0. The CDR3 loop spans 15 amino acids. CDR1 and CDR2 (germline): SGHRS, YFSETQ. The CDR3 loop is CASSLGQGANSPLHF. CDR3 sequence (DNA): TGCGCCAGCAGCTTGGGACAGGGGGCTAATTCACCCCTCCACTTT.

This clone appeared once. The chain has TRBV4-3 and TRBJ1-1; 8 bases agree with TRBD1. CDR3 length equals 13 residues. Looked up from germline, CDR1 is LGHNA and CDR2 is YSLEER. V lost 7 bases and J lost 5; bases outside the gene matches: 6. CDR3 protein: CASTDRGRTEAFF. As DNA, the CDR3 is TGCGCCAGCACTGACAGGGGAAGGACTGAAGCTTTCTTT.